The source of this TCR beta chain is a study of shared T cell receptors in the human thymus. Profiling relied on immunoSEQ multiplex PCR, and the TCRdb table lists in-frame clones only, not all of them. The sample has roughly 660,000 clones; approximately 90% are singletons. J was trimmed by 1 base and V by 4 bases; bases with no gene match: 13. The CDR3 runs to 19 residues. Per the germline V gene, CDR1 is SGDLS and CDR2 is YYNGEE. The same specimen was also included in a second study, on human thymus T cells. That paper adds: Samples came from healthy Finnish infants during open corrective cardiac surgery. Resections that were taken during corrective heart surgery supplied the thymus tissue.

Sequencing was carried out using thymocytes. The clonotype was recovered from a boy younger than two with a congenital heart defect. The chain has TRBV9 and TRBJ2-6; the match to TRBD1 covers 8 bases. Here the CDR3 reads CASSPSSGQVLSGANVLTF. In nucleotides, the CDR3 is TGTGCCAGCAGCCCTTCCTCGGGACAGGTTCTTTCTGGGGCCAACGTCCTGACTTTC. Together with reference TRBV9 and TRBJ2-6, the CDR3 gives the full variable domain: DSGVTQTPKHLITATGQRVTLRCSPRSGDLSVYWYQQSLDQGLQFLIQYYNGEERAKGNILERFSAQQFPDLHSELNLSSLELGDSALYFCASSPSSGQVLSGANVLTFGAGSRLTVL.